The following is a T cell receptor beta chain sequence with its context. This sample was taken from a study of blood T cell repertoires in COVID-19. Looking at the study overall: Researchers got acute and convalescent COVID-19 samples from the United States, Italy and Spain.

How the authors handled the data: Reference gene primer amplification gave nucleated cell count estimates. Data came from immunoSEQ multiplex PCR; TCRdb stores just in-frame clones and leaves some out. V and J calls and clone size come straight from that table; D and trimming were deduced from the DNA. Of some 190,000 clones in the sample, roughly 90% were seen once. CDR3 length: 15 amino acids. V gave up 3 bases and J gave up 7 bases; unmatched junction bases: 9. Germline CDR1 and CDR2: SGHTA and FQGNSA. Sequencing was performed on peripheral blood. The source is a man aged 18 to 29 with active or convalescent COVID-19. This chain connects TRBV7-2 to TRBJ2-7; 10 bases match TRBD2. CDR3 DNA: TGTGCCAGCAGCTTCCCCACTAGCGGGACGCTTGAGCAGTACTTC. It specifies CASSFPTSGTLEQYF.